One sample yielded the 21 T cell receptor beta chains listed below, sequenced in a study of blood T cells in healthy people across ages. It was with a sample-barcoded 5' primer and a J-beta primer mix that a second PCR of roughly 7 to 12 cycles was run. TCRdb analysed the 5' RACE reads with MiXCR anew, one entry per CDR3 protein. In the table there are roughly 800,000 distinct CDR3 sequences, around a quarter of which are singletons. This sample also appeared in a second study, on T cells of mothers and their children.

What was sequenced was blood. These receptors were collected from a boy between 10 and 17 years old in good health.

The sample holds a few counts of this clonotype. V and J are TRBV20-1 and TRBJ2-7; D not certain. Trimming took off 1 base at V and 2 bases at J, with 12 bases between the two ends. The CDR3 sequence is 14 residues long. In germline, CDR1 is DFQATT, CDR2 SNEGSKA (reference sequence). CDR3 sequence reads: CSARVGARAYEQYF. The DNA for the CDR3 is TGCAGTGCTAGAGTAGGTGCGCGAGCCTACGAGCAGTACTTC.

The chain uses TRBV27 and TRBJ2-1; TRBD2 aligns across 10 bases. CDR1 and CDR2 (germline): MNHEY, SMNVEV (reference sequence). Germline trimming cut 5 bases from V and 6 bases from J; bases unmatched to any gene: 7. This CDR3 contains 15 residues. The CDR3 is CASSLQSGRGNEQFF. CDR3 coding DNA: TGTGCCAGCAGTCTTCAAAGCGGGAGGGGCAATGAGCAGTTCTTC.

The genes are TRBV20-1 and TRBJ2-7; 8 nucleotides align to TRBD1. The V gene end was trimmed by 6 bases and the J gene end by 2 bases; junction bases not matched to a gene: 6. CDR3 length: 13 amino acids. Germline values: CDR1 DFQATT, CDR2 SNEGSKA (reference sequence). CDR3 sequence (DNA): TGCAGTGCCGAATGGGACAGGACCTACGAGCAGTACTTC. Protein product: CSAEWDRTYEQYF.

This clonotype was seen more than once but under ten times. This chain connects TRBV27 to TRBJ2-1; the match to TRBD1 covers 8 bases. The end of the DNA fits TRBJ2-7 better, so the J call may be wrong. The CDR3 covers 12 residues. Germline-derived CDR1 and CDR2 are MNHEY and SMNVEV (reference sequence). The DNA of the CDR3 is TGTGCCAGCAGTACGACAGGGGAGGAGCAGTACTTC. The encoded protein is CASSTTGEEQYF.

This rearrangement joins TRBV6-1 to TRBJ2-7; D unresolved. There are 17 residues in the CDR3. Trimming stripped 6 bases from V and 2 bases from J, with 23 bases between. Per germline, CDR1 MNHNS and CDR2 SASEGT. CDR3 in amino acids: CASSPDSASGPTYEQYF. The CDR3 nucleotides are TGTGCCAGCAGCCCTGACTCTGCGTCCGGGCCGACCTACGAGCAGTACTTC.

This clonotype was seen only a few times. The chain is built from TRBV20-1 and TRBJ1-2, with D perhaps matching TRBD1 (5 bases). The CDR3 is 16 residues long. Deletions cut 5 bases from V and 3 bases from J, with 22 bases between. CDR1 is DFQATT and CDR2 is SNEGSKA in the germline V gene (reference sequence). The CDR3 sequence: CSAAPPGKRLDYGYTF. The DNA of the CDR3 is TGCAGTGCTGCCCCGCCAGGGAAGCGGCTGGACTATGGCTACACCTTC.

The CDR3 region has the DNA TGTGCCAGCAGTGCGGCAGCCACCTACGAGCAGTACTTC. Translation gives CASSAAATYEQYF. The V and J genes are TRBV6-1 and TRBJ2-7, with D unresolved. V lost 4 bases and J 2 bases, leaving 9 bases between the germline ends. Germline assignment: CDR1 MNHNS and CDR2 SASEGT. The length of the CDR3 is 13 residues.

This clonotype was counted only a few times. This sequence joins TRBV11-2 and TRBJ2-6; D perhaps matches TRBD2 (5 bases). The CDR3 covers 15 residues. Trimming took off 5 bases at V and 4 bases at J, with 12 bases between the two ends. CDR1 is SGHAT and CDR2 is FQNNGV in the germline V gene. The chain's CDR3 is CASSHGESGANVLTF. The CDR3 DNA reads as TGTGCCAGCAGCCACGGGGAGTCGGGGGCCAACGTCCTGACTTTC.

The chain has TRBV4-2 and TRBJ2-1, with 14 bases that match TRBD2. This CDR3 comprises 16 residues. J lost 9 bases, V lost 5 bases, and 9 bases had no gene match. The V gene's germline CDR1 is LGHNA and CDR2 YNFKEQ. The CDR3 is CASSDLTSGRASEQFF. The CDR3 DNA follows: TGTGCCAGCAGCGACCTGACTAGCGGGAGGGCCAGTGAGCAGTTCTTC.

The V call is TRBV24-1, the J call TRBJ2-5; D uncertain. Judging by the DNA end, TRBJ2-1 fits better; the J call may be wrong. The CDR3 spans 14 residues. From germline, CDR1 is KGHDR and CDR2 SFDVKD. CDR3 sequence: CATSDSPGYNEQFF. The DNA of the CDR3 is TGTGCCACCAGTGATTCGCCAGGTTACAATGAGCAGTTCTTC.

The V gene is TRBV7-9, the J gene TRBJ2-2; no clear D gene. Trimming removed 1 base from V and 2 bases from J, with 17 bases in between. Germline V gene data show CDR1 as SEHNR and CDR2 as FQNEAQ (reference sequence). There are 18 residues in the CDR3. The CDR3 spells CASSLDVSLSANTGELFF. In nucleotides, the CDR3 is TGTGCCAGCAGCTTAGATGTCAGTCTGTCCGCTAACACCGGGGAGCTGTTTTTT.

The chain couples TRBV19 to TRBJ1-4, with D uncertain. In germline, CDR1 is LNHDA, CDR2 SQIVND (reference sequence). The V and J ends lost 6 bases and 8 bases respectively, with 16 bases between them. The CDR3 loop spans 14 amino acids. The CDR3 DNA sequence: TGTGCCAGTAGGACCGATGTGCTTGAGGAAAAACTGTTTTTT. It encodes CASRTDVLEEKLFF.

V usage is TRBV5-1 and J usage is TRBJ2-1; the match to TRBD1 covers 9 bases. This CDR3 region has 15 residues. The germline V gene has CDR1 SGHRS and CDR2 YFSETQ. The trim removed 4 bases at V and 6 bases at J, leaving 8 bases unmatched. The CDR3 DNA reads TGCGCCAGCAGCCTACTAACGGGACAGGGCAATGAGCAGTTCTTC. The encoded protein is CASSLLTGQGNEQFF.

This clonotype was detected a few times. The V gene is TRBV7-9, the J gene TRBJ2-7; 7 bases match TRBD1. The J call may be mistaken, given a closer DNA end match to TRBJ2-1. Germline CDR1 is SEHNR and CDR2 is FQNEAQ (reference sequence). The CDR3 contains 16 residues. The CDR3 DNA reads TGTGCCAGCAGCTCCGGCCGGACAGGCAATTACAATGAGCAGTTCTTC. This sequence encodes CASSSGRTGNYNEQFF.

This clonotype was observed a handful of times. V gene TRBV2 combines with J gene TRBJ2-5, with 8 bases aligning to TRBD2. The CDR3 length is 15 residues. From germline, CDR1 is SNHLY and CDR2 FYNNEI. The V gene end was trimmed by 2 bases and the J gene end by 4 bases; junction bases not matched to a gene: 6. For the CDR3, the DNA is TGTGCCAGCAGTGAAAACGTGGCGGGAGGAGAGACCCAGTACTTC. It yields the protein CASSENVAGGETQYF.

The chain combines TRBV7-8 with TRBJ2-7; D might be TRBD2 (7 bases). This CDR3 region has 16 residues. V shed 2 bases and J shed 3 bases, with 17 bases lying between them. Germline assignment: CDR1 SGHVS and CDR2 FQNEAQ. CDR3 bases: TGTGCCAGCAGCTTACCGGTACGGGGGGCGGACTACGAGCAGTACTTC. Translation gives CASSLPVRGADYEQYF.

This chain uses TRBV5-1 with TRBJ2-1; possible D gene TRBD2, 5 bases. The V gene lost 1 base and the J gene lost 11 bases, with 22 bases spanning the gap. CDR1 is SGHRS and CDR2 is YFSETQ in the germline V gene. CDR3 length: 16 amino acids. CDR3 protein: CASSLIPTNGPNQQFF. CDR3 in DNA: TGCGCCAGCAGCTTGATCCCGACTAACGGCCCTAATCAGCAGTTCTTC.

The chain uses TRBV9 and TRBJ2-7, with 9 bases fitting TRBD2. The CDR3 contains 14 residues. Germline assignment: CDR1 SGDLS and CDR2 YYNGEE. V lost 3 bases to trimming and J lost 2 bases; unmatched junction nucleotides: 3. In DNA, the CDR3 is TGTGCCAGCAGCGCTAGCGGGGCCGCCTACGAGCAGTACTTC. Protein sequence: CASSASGAAYEQYF.

A note on this clonotype: The junction differs from germline at one of its ends, possibly a read error. The rearrangement joins TRBV20-1 to TRBJ2-6, with D maybe TRBD1 (5 bases). The CDR3 runs to 18 residues. CDR1 is DFQATT and CDR2 is SNEGSKA in the germline V gene (reference sequence). This chain's CDR3 is CSASPTRGSSSGANVPTF. CDR3 coding DNA: TGCAGTGCTTCCCCGACAAGGGGATCGTCCTCTGGGGCCAACGTCCCGACTTTC.

This clonotype was observed a handful of times. The chain combines TRBV5-1 with TRBJ2-1; the D gene could be TRBD1 or TRBD2 (5 bases each). The V and J ends lost 4 bases and 9 bases respectively, with 11 bases between them. CDR1 and CDR2 from the germline V gene are SGHRS and YFSETQ. The CDR3 contains 12 residues. This chain's CDR3 is CASSVSGSEQFF. CDR3 sequence (DNA): TGCGCCAGCAGCGTTTCAGGGAGTGAGCAGTTCTTC.

This clonotype was recorded a few times. At one boundary the junction diverges from the germline segment, which might be a read error. V usage is TRBV7-9 and J usage is TRBJ2-5; tentative D call: TRBD1 (7 bases). Germline-derived CDR1 and CDR2 are SEHNR and FQNEAQ (reference sequence). This CDR3 is 14 amino acids long. This CDR3 is CTSSHRPGGETQYF. In nucleotides, the CDR3 is TGTACCAGCAGCCATCGCCCAGGGGGGGAGACCCAGTACTTC.